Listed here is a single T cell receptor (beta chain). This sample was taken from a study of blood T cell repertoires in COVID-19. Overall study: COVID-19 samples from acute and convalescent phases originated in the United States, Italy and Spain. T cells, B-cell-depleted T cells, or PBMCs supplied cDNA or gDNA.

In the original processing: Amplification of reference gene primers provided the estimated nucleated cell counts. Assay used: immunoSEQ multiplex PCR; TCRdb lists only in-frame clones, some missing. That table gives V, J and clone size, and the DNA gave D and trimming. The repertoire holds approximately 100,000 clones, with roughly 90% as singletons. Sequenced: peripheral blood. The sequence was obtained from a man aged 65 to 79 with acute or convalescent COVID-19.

The CDR3 nucleotides are TGTGCCAGCAGCTCCGGACAGGGGATAATAGAGACCCAGTACTTC. Protein product: CASSSGQGIIETQYF. This chain joins TRBV7-7 and TRBJ2-5; 9 nucleotides line up with TRBD1. With V trimmed by 4 bases and J by 4 bases, 7 bases remained unmatched. Per the germline V gene, CDR1 is SSHAT and CDR2 is FNYEAQ (reference sequence). The CDR3 extends over 15 amino acids. Full variable domain (rest looked up from reference TRBV7-7 and TRBJ2-5): GAGVSQSPRYKVTKRGQDVTLRCDPISSHATLYWYQQALGQGPEFLTYFNYEAQPDKSGLPSDRFSAERPEGSISTLTIQRTEQRDSAMYRCASSSGQGIIETQYFGPGTRLLVL.